This is a list of T cell receptor beta chains from one sample in a study of identical twins. Using its own MiXCR run on the 5' RACE reads, TCRdb lists one record per CDR3 protein. The sample shows approximately 680,000 distinct CDR3 sequences, 7% to 7.5% of them seen only once. These data were also filed under a second study, of yellow fever vaccine responses in identical twins.

The sequenced sample consisted of PBMCs. Every receptor here comes from a woman younger than 30 in good health. The CDR3 runs from the conserved cysteine through the conserved F or W. The D gene is left open where the match is weak. Rows give clone size only sometimes, using once, few, many, or a class for an expanded clone.

>-|many|TRBV12-3/TRBV12-4|TRBJ1-1
CASRQNTEAFF
TGTGCCAGCAGACAGAACACTGAAGCTTTCTTT
>TRBD2|-|TRBV9|TRBJ2-7
CASSVVASGSGYEQYF
TGTGCCAGCAGCGTAGTAGCTAGCGGGTCTGGCTACGAGCAGTACTTC
>TRBD2|-|TRBV2|TRBJ2-1
CASSDSLAGTNEQFF
TGTGCCAGCAGTGATAGTCTAGCGGGGACCAATGAGCAGTTCTTC
>-|many|TRBV4-1|TRBJ1-2
CASSQLGRTPNYGYTF
TGCGCCAGCAGCCAATTGGGCAGGACCCCTAACTATGGCTACACCTTC
>-|few|TRBV20-1|TRBJ2-1
CSAREDGEQFF
TGCAGTGCTAGAGAGGACGGTGAGCAGTTCTTC
>-|few|TRBV6-1|TRBJ1-5
CASSPSDSSNQPQHF
TGTGCCAGCAGTCCGTCGGACAGTAGCAATCAGCCCCAGCATTTT
>TRBD2|-|TRBV18|TRBJ2-3
CASSSEFPGLAGADTQYF
TGTGCCAGCTCATCGGAATTTCCGGGACTAGCGGGAGCAGATACGCAGTATTTT
>-|-|TRBV12-3/TRBV12-4|TRBJ1-5
CASSFDGGGGQPQHF
TGTGCCAGCAGTTTTGATGGGGGAGGCGGACAGCCCCAGCATTTT
>-|few|TRBV7-9|TRBJ1-1
CASSSRGGANTEAFF
TGTGCCAGCAGCTCACGGGGAGGGGCGAACACTGAAGCTTTCTTT
>-|-|TRBV20-1|TRBJ1-6
CSASAGAGDNSPLHF
TGCAGTGCTAGTGCTGGGGCTGGGGATAATTCACCCCTCCACTTT
>TRBD1|many|TRBV5-1|TRBJ1-3
CASSPNPGQGSSGNTIYF
TGCGCCAGCAGCCCGAATCCGGGACAGGGGAGCTCTGGAAACACCATATATTTT
>-|many|TRBV2|TRBJ2-1
CASGNNEQFF
TGTGCCAGCGGAAACAATGAGCAGTTCTTC
>-|many|TRBV10-3|TRBJ1-4
CAISEAPNEKLFF
TGTGCCATCAGTGAGGCTCCAAATGAAAAACTGTTTTTT
>TRBD1|many|TRBV5-6|TRBJ1-1
CASSSGHFTGANTEAFF
TGTGCCAGCAGCAGTGGGCACTTTACAGGGGCGAACACTGAAGCTTTCTTT
>TRBD1|few|TRBV10-1|TRBJ2-3
CASSESQTGGSDTQYF
TGCGCCAGCAGTGAGTCGCAGACAGGGGGGTCAGATACGCAGTATTTT
>-|many|TRBV7-9|TRBJ2-5
CASSYGAQETQYF
TGTGCCAGCAGCTACGGGGCCCAAGAGACCCAGTACTTC
>-|many|TRBV10-3|TRBJ1-5
CAISDSSNQPQHF
TGTGCCATCAGTGACAGTAGCAATCAGCCCCAGCATTTT
>TRBD2|few|TRBV12-3/TRBV12-4|TRBJ2-2
CASSRILAGGFGELFF
TGTGCCAGCAGCCGCATACTAGCGGGAGGCTTCGGGGAGCTGTTTTTT
>TRBD1|few|TRBV18|TRBJ1-1
CASSQTGAYTEAFF
TGTGCCAGCTCACAGACAGGGGCGTACACTGAAGCTTTCTTT
>TRBD2|-|TRBV7-2|TRBJ2-3
CASSPGGGSMVTQYF
TGTGCCAGCAGCCCGGGGGGGGGGAGTATGGTTACGCAGTATTTT
>-|many|TRBV5-1|TRBJ2-1
CASSPDNEQFF
TGCGCCAGCAGTCCCGACAATGAGCAGTTCTTC
>TRBD1|few|TRBV12-3/TRBV12-4|TRBJ1-5
CASSKTGAAQPQHF
TGTGCCAGCAGCAAAACAGGGGCGGCTCAGCCCCAGCATTTT
>-|-|TRBV6-6|TRBJ1-5
CASRPQGEPQHF
TGTGCCAGCAGGCCCCAAGGGGAGCCCCAGCATTTT
>-|many|TRBV12-3/TRBV12-4|TRBJ2-5
CASSFPDRQETQYF
TGTGCCAGCAGTTTTCCCGACAGACAAGAGACCCAGTACTTC
>-|few|TRBV6-1|TRBJ2-1
CASITRDWSSYNEQFF
TGTGCCAGCATAACGAGGGACTGGAGCTCCTACAATGAGCAGTTCTTC
>TRBD2|-|TRBV4-1|TRBJ2-1
CASSQAYLAGAGNEQFF
TGCGCCAGCAGCCAAGCCTATCTAGCGGGGGCGGGTAATGAGCAGTTCTTC
>-|few|TRBV7-6|TRBJ2-1
CASSPQATTQFF
TGTGCCAGCAGCCCCCAGGCTACGACACAGTTCTTC
>-|many|TRBV15|TRBJ1-1
CATSRATIIRVNTEAFF
TGTGCCACCAGCAGAGCGACGATAATTCGGGTGAACACTGAAGCTTTCTTT
>-|-|TRBV12-3/TRBV12-4|TRBJ1-5
CASSLGRPNQPQHF
TGTGCCAGCAGTTTAGGAAGGCCCAATCAGCCCCAGCATTTT
>-|-|TRBV12-3/TRBV12-4|TRBJ1-3
CASSLAGYGNTIYF
TGTGCCAGCAGTTTAGCAGGGTACGGAAACACCATATATTTT
>TRBD1|many|TRBV2|TRBJ1-5
CASRGGTVGNQPQHF
TGTGCCAGCAGAGGGGGGACAGTGGGCAATCAGCCCCAGCATTTT
>-|-|TRBV5-6|TRBJ1-2
CASSFRGAYYGYTF
TGTGCCAGCAGTTTTAGAGGGGCGTACTATGGCTACACCTTC
>-|many|TRBV7-8|TRBJ1-2
CASSLGGRGSNYGYTF
TGTGCCAGCAGCTTAGGGGGCCGGGGCAGCAACTATGGCTACACCTTC